This is a list of T cell receptor beta chains from one sample in a study of cytomegalovirus exposure and HLA in healthy donors. TCRdb's table, derived via immunoSEQ multiplex PCR, lists solely in-frame clones and lacks some. Its table lists around 130,000 clones. Sequencing input: PBMCs. These receptors originate from a woman aged 35 to 49 in good health and CMV-seronegative. Each CDR3 is given with its conserved first and last residue. D genes are given only for firm matches. Clone size, where shown, is once, few, many, or a class for clones that have expanded.

>TRBJ1-1|-|TRBD1|TRBV4-3
CASSLGQGLNTEAFF
TGCGCCAGCAGCCTGGGACAGGGGCTGAACACTGAAGCTTTCTTT
>TRBJ1-1|-|TRBD1|TRBV5-5
CASSIRTGGATEAFF
TGTGCCAGCAGCATCAGGACAGGGGGAGCCACTGAAGCTTTCTTT
>TRBJ1-3|-|-|TRBV7-2
CASSLAHRGNTIYF
TGTGCCAGCAGCTTAGCACACCGTGGAAACACCATATATTTT
>TRBJ1-1|-|-|TRBV6-4
CASSPQGNTEAFF
TGTGCCAGCAGTCCGCAGGGAAACACTGAAGCTTTCTTT
>TRBJ2-5|-|-|TRBV6-5
CASRVGEETQYF
TGTGCCAGCAGGGTGGGAGAAGAGACCCAGTACTTC
>TRBJ1-1|-|-|TRBV4-1
CASSQVLGRTLNTEAFF
TGCGCCAGCAGCCAAGTTTTGGGTCGGACACTAAACACTGAAGCTTTCTTT
>TRBJ1-4|-|-|TRBV9
CASSVAGGNFNEKLFF
TGTGCCAGCAGCGTAGCGGGAGGGAATTTTAATGAAAAACTGTTTTTT
>TRBJ1-2|-|-|TRBV18
CASSPDTNYGYTF
TGTGCCAGCTCACCCGACACGAACTATGGCTACACCTTC
>TRBJ1-5|-|TRBD1|TRBV7-8
CASSLDRGPSQPQHF
TGTGCCAGCAGCCTGGACAGGGGACCCAGTCAGCCCCAGCATTTT
>TRBJ2-2|-|-|TRBV28
CASSAGQNTGELFF
TGTGCCAGCAGTGCAGGACAGAACACCGGGGAGCTGTTTTTT
>TRBJ2-3|-|TRBD2|TRBV25-1
CAGSDPPGRGGPDTQYF
TGTGCCGGCAGTGATCCCCCCGGGCGGGGGGGCCCAGATACGCAGTATTTT
>TRBJ1-1|-|TRBD1|TRBV19
CASSARQGRVTEAFF
TGTGCCAGTAGTGCAAGACAGGGAAGGGTTACTGAAGCTTTCTTT
>TRBJ1-2|-|-|TRBV4-3
CASSQVGLSGYGYTF
TGCGCCAGCAGCCAAGTAGGCCTCAGCGGGTATGGCTACACCTTC
>TRBJ2-7|medium-sized|-|TRBV6-6
CASSLRDYEQYF
TGTGCCAGCAGCCTTAGAGACTACGAGCAGTACTTC
>TRBJ1-5|-|-|TRBV5-1
CASSAEKPQHF
TGCGCCAGCAGCGCTGAGAAACCCCAGCATTTT
>TRBJ1-1|-|-|TRBV6-6
CASSYVTVNTEAFF
TGTGCCAGCAGTTATGTGACAGTGAACACTGAAGCTTTCTTT
>TRBJ2-2|-|TRBD2|TRBV6-5
CASHRSGGNTGELFF
TGTGCCAGCCACCGTAGCGGGGGTAACACCGGGGAGCTGTTTTTT
>TRBJ1-1|-|-|TRBV28
CASSSGTSSAEAFF
TGTGCCAGCAGTTCAGGGACGTCTAGCGCTGAAGCTTTCTTT
>TRBJ2-1|-|-|TRBV7-2
CASSLVMKSSDEQFF
TGTGCCAGCAGCCTAGTCATGAAATCCAGCGATGAGCAGTTCTTC
>TRBJ1-2|-|TRBD1|TRBV18
CASSLSGTGGNYGYTF
TGTGCCAGCTCACTCTCCGGGACAGGGGGGAACTATGGCTACACCTTC
>TRBJ1-4|-|-|TRBV6-1
CASRVNTEKLFF
TGTGCCAGCAGAGTAAACACGGAAAAACTGTTTTTT
>TRBJ1-3|-|-|TRBV5-1
CASSLSTLTGNTIYF
TGCGCCAGCAGCTTAAGTACATTGACTGGAAACACCATATATTTT
>TRBJ1-2|-|-|TRBV9
CASSVNSGIPYGYTF
TGTGCCAGCAGCGTAAACTCAGGCATTCCCTATGGCTACACCTTC
>TRBJ1-6|-|-|TRBV9
CASSVDSGRTGSPLHF
TGTGCCAGCAGCGTAGACTCGGGTCGAACGGGGTCACCCCTCCACTTT
>TRBJ2-7|-|-|TRBV6-5
CASSYPGQIGEQYF
TGTGCCAGCAGTTACCCTGGGCAGATAGGCGAGCAGTACTTC
>TRBJ2-5|-|-|TRBV5-5
CASSRSGLETQYF
TGTGCCAGCAGCCGGTCAGGGTTGGAGACCCAGTACTTC
>TRBJ1-2|-|TRBD1|TRBV6-6
CASSPGTGGVYTF
TGTGCCAGCAGTCCCGGGACAGGGGGCGTGTACACCTTC
>TRBJ1-6|-|TRBD1|TRBV4-3
CASSQDRDRASPLHF
TGCGCCAGCAGCCAAGATAGGGACAGAGCTTCACCCCTCCACTTT
>TRBJ2-3|-|TRBD2|TRBV10-3
CAISESSGGTYSTDTQYF
TGTGCCATCAGTGAGTCTAGCGGGGGGACGTATAGCACAGATACGCAGTATTTT
>TRBJ1-2|-|TRBD1|TRBV5-1
CASSPDRGYGYTF
TGCGCCAGCAGTCCGGACAGGGGATACGGCTACACCTTC